A single sample is the source of the 30 T cell receptor beta chains below, sequenced in a study of CD8 T cells in Susac syndrome. Random hexamers were used to reverse transcribe the RNA input (roughly 0.5 to 1 ug). TCRdb reprocessed the immunoSEQ multiplex PCR reads via MiXCR and lists one record per CDR3 protein. The sample consists of about 300,000 distinct CDR3 sequences, about 88% of them appearing once. The sequenced material came from CD8+ T cells from PBMCs. The receptors derive from a human donor with multiple sclerosis.

The CDR3 DNA reads as TGTGCCAGCAGCCTCCAGGGGCAAGAGACCCAGTACTTC. Translation: CASSLQGQETQYF. The rearrangement uses TRBV7-9 and TRBJ2-5, with D possibly being TRBD1 (6 bases). Trimming took off 5 bases at V and 2 bases at J, with 9 bases between the two ends. Per germline, CDR1 SEHNR and CDR2 FQNEAQ (reference sequence). This CDR3 contains 13 residues.

The chain couples TRBV20-1 to TRBJ2-4, with D perhaps matching TRBD1 (7 bases). Between the trimmed V and J ends, which lost 2 bases and 8 bases, there was a span of 16 bases. Germline values: CDR1 DFQATT, CDR2 SNEGSKA (reference sequence). CDR3 length equals 14 residues. The CDR3 DNA follows: TGCAGTGCTAGACCGACCAGGGGGGTTGACATTCAGTACTTC. This gives the protein CSARPTRGVDIQYF.

The J gene is TRBJ2-5, the V gene TRBV6-5, with D perhaps TRBD1 (5 bases). V was shortened by 6 bases and J by 3 bases, with 14 bases between the two germline ends. The CDR3 consists of 14 residues. Germline lookup yields CDR1 MNHEY and CDR2 SVGAGI. The CDR3 sequence is CASRLHQGEETQYF. The CDR3 region has the DNA TGTGCCAGCAGATTACACCAGGGTGAAGAGACCCAGTACTTC.

The genes are TRBV7-6 and TRBJ1-1; perhaps TRBD1 as D (5 bases). Germline CDR1 is SGHVS and CDR2 is FNYEAQ. V was clipped by 11 bases and J by 4 bases, with 14 bases between them. The CDR3 sequence is 12 residues long. CDR3 nucleotide sequence: TGTGCCGTGTCAGGGTCGGTCACTGAAGCTTTCTTT. Its translation is CAVSGSVTEAFF.

V and J are TRBV6-1 and TRBJ2-7, with 9 bases aligning to TRBD1. The CDR3 runs 15 residues. Germline V gene data show CDR1 as MNHNS and CDR2 as SASEGT. The V and J ends lost 6 bases and 3 bases, in that order; junction bases with no gene match: 9. The CDR3 bases are TGTGCCAGCAGGGGACAGGGCGATGGAGTCTACGAGCAGTACTTC. It encodes CASRGQGDGVYEQYF.

The V and J genes are TRBV28 and TRBJ2-3; no definite D call. Germline V gene data show CDR1 as MDHEN and CDR2 as SYDVKM. Trimming took 4 bases from V and 0 from J, leaving 20 bases between them. This CDR3 has 18 amino acids. CDR3 nucleotide sequence: TGTGCCAGCAGTTCCCTACCCTTTAGGGTTTCTAGCACAGATACGCAGTATTTT. Protein sequence: CASSSLPFRVSSTDTQYF.

This chain uses TRBV6-1 with TRBJ2-3, with D hard to call. Trimming took 1 base from V and 0 from J, leaving 8 bases between them. This CDR3 region has 15 residues. Germline CDR1 reads MNHNS; CDR2 reads SASEGT. The CDR3 loop reads CASSEVWGSTDTQYF. The CDR3 region has the DNA TGTGCCAGCAGTGAAGTGTGGGGTAGCACAGATACGCAGTATTTT.

The genes are TRBV19 and TRBJ2-5; 7 bases map to TRBD1. Germline values: CDR1 LNHDA, CDR2 SQIVND (reference sequence). There are 14 residues in the CDR3. Unmatched junction bases numbered 6, after V lost 3 bases and J lost 5 bases. The CDR3 protein is CASSMDRPPETQYF. In nucleotides, the CDR3 is TGTGCCAGTAGTATGGACAGGCCCCCGGAGACCCAGTACTTC.

The gene calls are TRBV29-1 and TRBJ2-3; D call uncertain. CDR1 is SQVTM and CDR2 is ANQGSEA in the germline V gene. The CDR3 length is 14 residues. Trimming took off 3 bases at V and 8 bases at J, with 18 bases between the two ends. For the CDR3, the DNA is TGCAGCGTTGACTACAGTCCCTCCACCAGTACGCAGTATTTT. This encodes CSVDYSPSTSTQYF.

The chain employs TRBV7-9 and TRBJ2-1, with TRBD2 as a possible D gene (6 bases). V lost 1 base and J lost 0, with 10 bases in between. This CDR3 has 16 residues. Germline V CDR1 and CDR2: SEHNR, FQNEAQ (reference sequence). The CDR3 spells CASSLEGRGSYNEQFF. The CDR3 nucleotides are TGTGCCAGCAGCTTAGAGGGGCGGGGCTCCTACAATGAGCAGTTCTTC.

This chain connects TRBV18 to TRBJ2-3; the match to TRBD2 covers 10 bases. Germline lookup yields CDR1 KGHSH and CDR2 LQKENI. Trimming cost V 7 bases and J 5 bases; bases outside gene matches: 9. The CDR3 extends over 15 amino acids. This CDR3 reads CASLPLAGDRDTQYF. The CDR3 DNA reads as TGTGCCAGCTTGCCCCTAGCGGGAGATCGAGATACGCAGTATTTT. The full variable domain, with the rest looked up from reference TRBV18 and TRBJ2-3, is NAGVMQNPRHLVRRRGQEARLRCSPMKGHSHVYWYRQLPEEGLKFMVYLQKENIIDESGMPKERFSAEFPKEGPSILRIQQVVRGDSAAYFCASLPLAGDRDTQYFGPGTRLTVL.

V gene TRBV27 combines with J gene TRBJ2-1, with 7 bases that match TRBD1. Germline values: CDR1 MNHEY, CDR2 SMNVEV (reference sequence). The J segment lost 1 base and the V segment lost 6 bases, leaving 3 bases of the junction unmatched. This CDR3 contains 14 residues. CDR3 loop: CASRGQISYNEQFF. In DNA, the CDR3 is TGTGCCAGCAGGGGACAGATTTCCTACAATGAGCAGTTCTTC.

The CDR3 region has the DNA TGTGCCAGCAGCTTGCGGGGGGACAACAAAAACATTCAGTACTTC. Protein: CASSLRGDNKNIQYF. V is TRBV5-5 and J is TRBJ2-4, with D possibly TRBD2 on 7 matching bases. V lost 1 base to trimming and J lost 3 bases, with 11 bases between them. Germline V gives CDR1 SGHKS, CDR2 YYEKEE (reference sequence). CDR3 length equals 15 residues.

The J gene is TRBJ1-2, the V gene TRBV4-1, with TRBD1 matching over 8 bases. Unmatched junction bases numbered 16, after V lost 0 bases and J lost 1 base. This CDR3 is built from 20 residues. Germline lookup yields CDR1 MGHRA and CDR2 YSYEKL. The CDR3 protein is CASSQDLKDRERSFNYGYTF. In DNA form, the CDR3 reads TGCGCCAGCAGCCAAGATTTAAAGGACAGGGAAAGAAGTTTTAACTATGGCTACACCTTC.

V gene TRBV5-1 combines with J gene TRBJ1-1, with 8 bases lining up with TRBD1. V shed 1 base, J shed 5 bases, and the junction held 4 bases outside the gene matches. The CDR3 loop spans 14 amino acids. Germline lookup yields CDR1 SGHRS and CDR2 YFSETQ. The CDR3 region is CASSLTGGETEAFF. CDR3 nucleotide sequence: TGCGCCAGCAGCTTGACAGGGGGGGAAACTGAAGCTTTCTTT. Full variable domain (outside the CDR3, taken from reference TRBV5-1 and TRBJ1-1): KAGVTQTPRYLIKTRGQQVTLSCSPISGHRSVSWYQQTPGQGLQFLFEYFSETQRNKGNFPGRFSGRQFSNSRSEMNVSTLELGDSALYLCASSLTGGETEAFFGQGTRLTVV.

The genes are TRBV19 and TRBJ1-5; no reliable D call. This CDR3 region has 10 residues. Trimming removed 5 bases from V and 11 bases from J, with 7 bases in between. From germline, CDR1 is LNHDA and CDR2 SQIVND (reference sequence). CDR3 DNA: TGTGCCAGTAGTGGGGTGGCCCAGCATTTT. This codes for CASSGVAQHF.

J is TRBJ2-7 and V is TRBV7-9, with D perhaps TRBD1 (6 bases). Trimming cost V 5 bases and J 5 bases, with 13 bases left between them. The germline V gene encodes CDR1 SEHNR and CDR2 FQNEAQ (reference sequence). The CDR3 contains 13 residues. CDR3 sequence: CASSQSRGNEQYF. For the CDR3, the DNA is TGTGCCAGCAGCCAGAGCAGGGGAAACGAGCAGTACTTC.

The chain is built from TRBV2 and TRBJ2-3, with D perhaps matching TRBD2 (6 bases). V lost 6 bases and J 4 bases, leaving 17 bases between the germline ends. Germline CDR1 reads SNHLY; CDR2 reads FYNNEI. CDR3 length: 15 residues. The CDR3, as DNA: TGTGCCAGCAGCAAGGGGCCGCGGGACCCAGATACGCAGTATTTT. The encoded protein is CASSKGPRDPDTQYF.

The rearrangement joins TRBV9 to TRBJ2-3; TRBD2 matches 11 bases. Looked up from germline, CDR1 is SGDLS and CDR2 is YYNGEE. V lost 4 bases and J lost 6; bases outside the gene matches: 7. The CDR3 is made up of 15 amino acids. The CDR3 here is CASSPQLAGEDTQYF. The CDR3, as DNA: TGTGCCAGCAGCCCCCAACTAGCGGGAGAGGATACGCAGTATTTT.

V and J are TRBV20-1 and TRBJ1-4, with 7 bases that match TRBD1. CDR1 DFQATT and CDR2 SNEGSKA come from the germline V gene (reference sequence). This CDR3 is 16 amino acids long. Germline trimming cut 0 bases from V and 8 bases from J; bases unmatched to any gene: 12. The CDR3 DNA sequence: TGCAGTGCTAGAGATTTTTTAGAGGGGGCAAGGGAAAAACTGTTTTTT. It is translated as CSARDFLEGAREKLFF.

This chain joins TRBV27 and TRBJ2-7; D is possibly TRBD1 (6 bases). Looked up from germline, CDR1 is MNHEY and CDR2 is SMNVEV (reference sequence). This CDR3 spans 15 amino acids. V was pared by 4 bases and J by 0 bases, with 13 bases between. In DNA form, the CDR3 reads TGTGCCAGCAGTTCAAGACAGGTTTACTCCTACGAGCAGTACTTC. It is translated as CASSSRQVYSYEQYF.

The chain employs TRBV20-1 and TRBJ2-7; D is uncertain. In germline, CDR1 is DFQATT, CDR2 SNEGSKA (reference sequence). V dropped 0 bases and J dropped 0 bases, with 6 bases sitting between them. The CDR3 spans 13 residues. CDR3 loop: CSARDRYSYEQYF. The CDR3 DNA follows: TGCAGTGCTAGAGATCGGTACTCCTACGAGCAGTACTTC.

The chain couples TRBV20-1 to TRBJ2-7; unclear D gene. Germline-derived CDR1 and CDR2 are DFQATT and SNEGSKA (reference sequence). CDR3 length: 10 amino acids. Trimming left V 6 bases short and J 6 bases short, with 9 bases between. The DNA of the CDR3 is TGCAGTGCGCTTAGTAGCGAGCAGTACTTC. As protein: CSALSSEQYF.

The rearrangement joins TRBV29-1 to TRBJ2-5; weak D call: TRBD2 (5 bases). Germline V CDR1 and CDR2: SQVTM, ANQGSEA. V dropped 4 bases and J dropped 3 bases, with 21 bases sitting between them. CDR3 length: 16 amino acids. The DNA of the CDR3 is TGCAGCGTTGGTCTCTTGGCAGGATTAGCGAAAGAGACCCAGTACTTC. This encodes CSVGLLAGLAKETQYF.

This clonotype was recorded a few times. This sequence joins TRBV27 and TRBJ2-3; D gene unclear. Between the trimmed V and J ends, which lost 8 bases and 0 bases, there was a span of 12 bases. The CDR3 extends over 14 amino acids. Germline CDR1 is MNHEY and CDR2 is SMNVEV (reference sequence). The CDR3 sequence is CASSDASSTDTQYF. The CDR3 DNA follows: TGTGCCAGCTCGGACGCGTCTAGCACAGATACGCAGTATTTT.

The sample holds one count of this clonotype. This chain uses TRBV20-1 with TRBJ2-3; D is ambiguous. Germline V gives CDR1 DFQATT, CDR2 SNEGSKA (reference sequence). V lost 0 bases to trimming and J lost 4 bases, with 17 bases between them. The CDR3 is 16 amino acids. In DNA form, the CDR3 reads TGCAGTGCTAGAGATCGGGCGGCATCCCTAGCAGATACGCAGTATTTT. Translating gives CSARDRAASLADTQYF.

This clonotype appeared a few times. The CDR3 protein is CASSRTGELFF. The CDR3 region has the DNA TGTGCCAGCAGCCGAACCGGGGAGCTGTTTTTT. The chain couples TRBV7-9 to TRBJ2-2; D gene uncertain. Trimming left V 5 bases short and J 5 bases short, with 3 bases between. Germline CDR1 reads SEHNR; CDR2 reads FQNEAQ (reference sequence). The CDR3 runs 11 residues.

The chain carries TRBV19 and TRBJ1-5, with 9 bases lining up with TRBD1. Germline CDR1 and CDR2: LNHDA and SQIVND (reference sequence). CDR3 length equals 15 residues. Germline trimming cut 5 bases from V and 5 bases from J; bases unmatched to any gene: 7. The CDR3 here is CASSVPRTGDQPQHF. Written as DNA, the CDR3 is TGTGCCAGTAGTGTCCCACGGACAGGGGATCAGCCCCAGCATTTT.

The V call is TRBV11-2, the J call TRBJ2-2, with 7 bases matching TRBD2. This CDR3 contains 17 residues. Germline CDR1 SGHAT, CDR2 FQNNGV. Trimming cost V 7 bases and J 1 base; bases outside gene matches: 12. The CDR3 nucleotides are TGTGCCAGCACCGTACCCCGGACTAGAGAGAACACCGGGGAGCTGTTTTTT. Residues: CASTVPRTRENTGELFF.

This rearrangement joins TRBV27 to TRBJ2-5, with 13 bases that match TRBD2. CDR1 MNHEY and CDR2 SMNVEV come from the germline V gene (reference sequence). The CDR3 is made up of 15 amino acids. V dropped 8 bases and J dropped 4; count of bases not matched to a gene: 7. The CDR3 DNA follows: TGTGCCAGCGGACTAGCGGGAGCCCCGGGAGAGACCCAGTACTTC. Amino acids: CASGLAGAPGETQYF.